The 32 T cell receptor beta chains in this list originate from one sample, sequenced in a study of shared clonotypes between healthy human individuals. Profiling relied on immunoSEQ multiplex PCR, and the TCRdb table lists in-frame clones only, not all of them. The repertoire has about 600,000 clones, about 97% of them found once; the top ten carry 0.055% to 0.07%. Sequencing was done on a sample of naive CD4+ T cells sorted from blood. The sample's subset: CD45RA+ positively selected. All receptors derive from a woman aged 25-40 years in good health.

The CDR3 sequence: CASSQKRGGSYNEQFF. CDR3 in DNA: TGTGCCAGTAGTCAAAAACGGGGGGGATCCTACAATGAGCAGTTCTTC. The chain links TRBV19 to TRBJ2-1; TRBD2 agrees at 8 bases. V was pared by 5 bases and J by 1 base, with 7 bases of the junction left unmatched. CDR1 and CDR2 (germline): LNHDA, SQIVND (reference sequence). The length of the CDR3 is 16 residues.

The chain is built from TRBV28 and TRBJ2-1; 9 nucleotides agree with TRBD2. Germline V gene data show CDR1 as MDHEN and CDR2 as SYDVKM. V was clipped by 4 bases and J by 5 bases; unmatched bases: 12. The CDR3 runs to 17 residues. The CDR3 nucleotides read TGTGCCAGCAGTTCTGCAGTGGGACTAGCTTCGGACAATGAGCAGTTCTTC. Amino acids: CASSSAVGLASDNEQFF. The full variable domain, with the rest looked up from reference TRBV28 and TRBJ2-1, is DVKVTQSSRYLVKRTGEKVFLECVQDMDHENMFWYRQDPGLGLRLIYFSYDVKMKEKGDIPEGYSVSREKKERFSLILESASTNQTSMYLCASSSAVGLASDNEQFFGPGTRLTVL.

In nucleotides, the CDR3 is TGTGCCAGCAAAGGGGTAGGGACCACTGAAGCTTTCTTT. Protein product: CASKGVGTTEAFF. The chain is built from TRBV27 and TRBJ1-1, with D possibly matching TRBD1 (5 bases). V dropped 7 bases and J dropped 4 bases, with 13 bases sitting between them. Germline V gene data show CDR1 as MNHEY and CDR2 as SMNVEV (reference sequence). The length of the CDR3 is 13 residues.

The gene calls are TRBV12-2 and TRBJ2-1; the table's D call, TRBD2, has no DNA check behind it. TRBV12-2 is classified as a pseudogene. The CDR3 is 15 residues long. CDR3 sequence: CASRIFNPGRNEQFF. The DNA of the CDR3 is TGTGCAAGTCGGATTTTTAACCCCGGGAGAAATGAGCAGTTCTTC.

The chain carries TRBV5-1 and TRBJ2-2; D possibly corresponds to TRBD1 (5 bases). This CDR3 is built from 14 residues. In germline, CDR1 is SGHRS, CDR2 YFSETQ. V shed 4 bases and J shed 3 bases, with 10 bases lying between them. CDR3 sequence (DNA): TGCGCCAGCAGCAAAGGGGTCGACACCGGGGAGCTGTTTTTT. Amino acids: CASSKGVDTGELFF. The whole variable domain, remainder taken from reference TRBV5-1 and TRBJ2-2, is KAGVTQTPRYLIKTRGQQVTLSCSPISGHRSVSWYQQTPGQGLQFLFEYFSETQRNKGNFPGRFSGRQFSNSRSEMNVSTLELGDSALYLCASSKGVDTGELFFGEGSRLTVL.

Turning to this clone: Other DNA sequences in the same sample also yield this CDR3. The J gene is TRBJ2-7, the V gene TRBV5-1, with 12 bases fitting TRBD2. The CDR3 contains 15 residues. The J segment lost 1 base and the V segment lost 4 bases, leaving 3 bases of the junction unmatched. CDR1 and CDR2 from the germline V gene are SGHRS and YFSETQ. CDR3 DNA sequence: TGCGCCAGCAGCAAGACTAGCGGGAGTTCCTACGAGCAGTACTTC. Its translation is CASSKTSGSSYEQYF.

The rearrangement uses TRBV10-2 and TRBJ2-1; D gene unclear. Trimming cost V 6 bases and J 8 bases, with 11 bases left between them. The CDR3 spans 12 residues. Germline assignment: CDR1 WSHSY and CDR2 SAAADI. CDR3 region: CASSPTGYEQFF. The DNA of the CDR3 is TGCGCCAGCAGCCCTACGGGTTATGAGCAGTTCTTC.

The genes are TRBV28 and TRBJ1-2; no definite D call. Trimming removed 6 bases from V and 5 bases from J, with 19 bases in between. Germline values: CDR1 MDHEN, CDR2 SYDVKM. This CDR3 is 15 amino acids long. The CDR3 DNA reads as TGTGCCAGCAGCCCAATTGGGAGGACCCTATATGGCTACACCTTC. Its translation: CASSPIGRTLYGYTF.

The chain couples TRBV7-2 to TRBJ1-4; D is unclear. The V gene's germline CDR1 is SGHTA and CDR2 FQGNSA. CDR3 length: 16 residues. V shed 0 bases and J shed 8 bases, with 16 bases lying between them. The CDR3 is CASSLAPAGMGEKLFF. DNA for the CDR3: TGTGCCAGCAGCTTAGCCCCGGCGGGAATGGGCGAAAAACTGTTTTTT.

The CDR3 protein is CASSITGQPSGANVLTF. The CDR3 DNA is TGTGCCAGTAGTATCACGGGCCAGCCCTCTGGGGCCAACGTCCTGACTTTC. V usage is TRBV19 and J usage is TRBJ2-6, with no clear D. Germline V gene lookup returns CDR1 LNHDA and CDR2 SQIVND (reference sequence). V lost 3 bases, J lost 0 bases, and 12 bases lay in between. The CDR3 is 17 amino acids.

The chain recombines TRBV6-5 with TRBJ2-1, with D perhaps TRBD1 (6 bases). The germline V gene encodes CDR1 MNHEY and CDR2 SVGAGI. The CDR3 loop spans 15 amino acids. Deletions cut 5 bases from V and 4 bases from J, with 15 bases between. CDR3 region: CASSRLVGAYNEQFF. The CDR3 DNA follows: TGTGCCAGCAGTCGACTCGTGGGGGCGTACAATGAGCAGTTCTTC.

V gene TRBV10-3 combines with J gene TRBJ1-2; 8 positions match TRBD1. The trim removed 6 bases at V and 1 base at J, leaving 10 bases unmatched. The CDR3 has 16 amino acids. CDR1 ENHRY and CDR2 SYGVKD come from the germline V gene. CDR3 coding DNA: TGTGCCATCAGAGGAAGAACAGGGGGTCTTAACTATGGCTACACCTTC. Translation gives CAIRGRTGGLNYGYTF.

V is TRBV28 and J is TRBJ2-1, with 8 bases lining up with TRBD1. This CDR3 is built from 16 residues. Germline V lookup: CDR1 MDHEN, CDR2 SYDVKM. J gave up 0 bases and V 6 bases, and 7 bases lay outside the gene matches. The CDR3 here is CASSRDRLYSYNEQFF. CDR3 in DNA: TGTGCCAGCAGCAGGGACAGGTTATACTCCTACAATGAGCAGTTCTTC.

The CDR3 sequence is CASSELGGIPEGYTF. DNA of the CDR3: TGTGCCAGCAGTGAATTGGGGGGCATTCCGGAGGGCTACACCTTC. The chain uses TRBV2 and TRBJ1-2, with D perhaps matching TRBD1 (6 bases). This CDR3 spans 15 amino acids. V was trimmed by 2 bases and J by 8 bases, leaving 18 bases between them. Germline CDR1 SNHLY, CDR2 FYNNEI.

The V gene is TRBV5-5, the J gene TRBJ2-1; either TRBD1 or TRBD2 may supply D (7 bases each). Trimming removed 4 bases from V and 8 bases from J, with 22 bases in between. CDR1 SGHKS and CDR2 YYEKEE come from the germline V gene (reference sequence). The CDR3 is made up of 16 amino acids. In nucleotides, the CDR3 is TGTGCCAGCAGCCCGAGGTGGGAGGGCCAGGGGGATGAGCAGTTCTTC. Translating gives CASSPRWEGQGDEQFF. The full variable domain, its missing parts supplied by reference TRBV5-5 and TRBJ2-1, is DAGVTQSPTHLIKTRGQQVTLRCSPISGHKSVSWYQQVLGQGPQFIFQYYEKEERGRGNFPDRFSARQFPNYSSELNVNALLLGDSALYLCASSPRWEGQGDEQFFGPGTRLTVL.

With regard to this clone: This sample includes further DNA sequences coding for the same CDR3. V and J are TRBV27 and TRBJ1-2; D is perhaps TRBD1 (5 bases). This CDR3 has 13 amino acids. V was pared by 6 bases and J by 4 bases, with 12 bases between. Germline CDR1 is MNHEY and CDR2 is SMNVEV (reference sequence). The CDR3 loop reads CASSLTGGYGYTF. The DNA of the CDR3 is TGTGCCAGCAGCCTGACCGGGGGCTATGGCTACACCTTC.

The chain joins TRBV7-2 to TRBJ2-5; 8 bases agree with TRBD2. Germline CDR1 and CDR2: SGHTA and FQGNSA. V lost 0 bases, J lost 6 bases, and 9 bases stayed unmatched. This CDR3 is 16 amino acids long. The CDR3 DNA sequence: TGTGCCAGCAGCTTAGCGGGAGTTAGCGGGACAAAGACCCAGTACTTC. Encoded protein: CASSLAGVSGTKTQYF.

The genes are TRBV27 and TRBJ2-2; TRBD1 agrees at 9 bases. The ends lost 6 bases at V and 7 bases at J; junction bases unmatched: 6. From germline, CDR1 is MNHEY and CDR2 SMNVEV (reference sequence). The CDR3 has 14 amino acids. The CDR3 loop is CASRGQGRIGELFF. The CDR3 DNA is TGTGCCAGCAGGGGACAGGGTAGAATCGGGGAGCTGTTTTTT.

The CDR3 here is CASSQPLAGVEQFF. In nucleotides, the CDR3 is TGCGCCAGCAGCCAACCCCTAGCGGGAGTTGAGCAGTTCTTC. This chain connects TRBV4-1 to TRBJ2-1; 10 bases are shared with TRBD2. With 2 bases clipped from V and 9 bases from J, the junction kept 4 bases outside the gene matches. The CDR3 is 14 amino acids. CDR1 MGHRA and CDR2 YSYEKL come from the germline V gene.

This clone was picked up one time. Distinct nucleotide sequences in the sample also encode this CDR3. The CDR3 loop is CASSPPGGEQYF. The CDR3 region has the DNA TGTGCCAGCTCACCACCGGGGGGGGAGCAGTACTTC. The chain links TRBV18 to TRBJ2-7, with 7 bases lining up with TRBD2. Germline assignment: CDR1 KGHSH and CDR2 LQKENI. The CDR3 is made up of 12 amino acids. V lost 0 bases and J lost 7; bases outside the gene matches: 0. Variable domain in full (rest from reference TRBV18 and TRBJ2-7): NAGVMQNPRHLVRRRGQEARLRCSPMKGHSHVYWYRQLPEEGLKFMVYLQKENIIDESGMPKERFSAEFPKEGPSILRIQQVVRGDSAAYFCASSPPGGEQYFGPGTRLTVT.

The rearrangement uses TRBV28 and TRBJ2-1, with 10 positions matching TRBD2. The junction had 6 bases not matched to a gene; V was cut back by 7 bases and J by 6 bases. The CDR3 consists of 14 residues. The V gene's germline CDR1 is MDHEN and CDR2 SYDVKM. This chain's CDR3 is CASTKREGRNEQFF. CDR3 bases: TGTGCCAGCACCAAGCGGGAGGGCCGCAATGAGCAGTTCTTC.

This chain connects TRBV10-1 to TRBJ2-2, with a possible D match to TRBD2 (5 bases). Trimming left V 4 bases short and J 4 bases short, with 10 bases between. Per germline, CDR1 WNHNN and CDR2 SYGVQD (reference sequence). This CDR3 comprises 14 residues. DNA for the CDR3: TGCGCCAGCAGTGCTAGCTTTATCACCGGGGAGCTGTTTTTT. Protein sequence: CASSASFITGELFF.

The rearrangement joins TRBV7-9 to TRBJ1-3; 9 nucleotides align to TRBD1. The CDR3 extends over 18 amino acids. Germline CDR1 is SEHNR and CDR2 is FQNEAQ (reference sequence). The V and J ends lost 1 base and 1 base, in that order; junction bases with no gene match: 8. Here the CDR3 reads CASSLVRQGGLSGNTIYF. Here the CDR3 DNA reads TGTGCCAGCAGCTTAGTGAGACAGGGGGGTCTGTCTGGAAACACCATATATTTT.

J is TRBJ2-3 and V is TRBV25-1; a weak D match, TRBD2 (6 bases). V lost 2 bases, J lost 6 bases, and 12 bases lay in between. Germline values: CDR1 MGHDK, CDR2 SYGVNS. The CDR3 runs 14 residues. Here the CDR3 reads CASSEAGTRDTQYF. Here the CDR3 DNA reads TGTGCCAGCAGTGAAGCGGGAACCCGGGATACGCAGTATTTT.

This chain joins TRBV5-4 and TRBJ2-1; the match to TRBD2 covers 7 bases. CDR3 size: 15 residues. V lost 4 bases and J lost 1; bases outside the gene matches: 5. CDR1 is SGHNT and CDR2 is YYREEE in the germline V gene (reference sequence). In DNA form, the CDR3 reads TGTGCCAGCAGCCCTAGCGGTTTTTCCTACAATGAGCAGTTCTTC. It specifies CASSPSGFSYNEQFF.

Turning to this clone: Within the sample, other DNA sequences also encode this same CDR3. The V and J genes are TRBV11-2 and TRBJ2-5, with D perhaps TRBD1 (5 bases). Trimming took 1 base from V and 2 from J, leaving 8 bases between them. Per germline, CDR1 SGHAT and CDR2 FQNNGV. The CDR3 totals 14 residues. As DNA, the CDR3 is TGTGCCAGCAGCTTAGTGCAGGGTCAAGAGACCCAGTACTTC. This translates into CASSLVQGQETQYF.

V gene TRBV14 combines with J gene TRBJ2-1, with 8 bases lining up with TRBD2. This CDR3 is built from 15 residues. V shed 4 bases and J 9 bases; nucleotides not matched to a gene: 11. The germline V gene encodes CDR1 SGHDN and CDR2 FVKESK. CDR3 in amino acids: CASSPSGSPRTEQFF. The CDR3 DNA sequence: TGTGCCAGCAGCCCGAGCGGGAGCCCCAGGACTGAGCAGTTCTTC.

The chain recombines TRBV5-1 with TRBJ2-5; weak D call: TRBD1 (6 bases). The CDR3 spans 16 residues. Germline CDR1 reads SGHRS; CDR2 reads YFSETQ. Trimming took 0 bases from V and 2 from J, leaving 14 bases between them. The CDR3 is CASSLVPGAEQETQYF. DNA for the CDR3: TGCGCCAGCAGCTTGGTGCCAGGGGCGGAACAAGAGACCCAGTACTTC.

The chain combines TRBV27 with TRBJ2-5, with TRBD1 matching 7 bases. J was trimmed by 7 bases and V by 5 bases; bases with no gene match: 10. CDR1 is MNHEY and CDR2 is SMNVEV in the germline V gene (reference sequence). CDR3 length equals 14 residues. In nucleotides, the CDR3 is TGTGCCAGCAGTGCGACAGGGTCGGTAGCGACCCAGTACTTC. Translation gives CASSATGSVATQYF.

The chain is built from TRBV28 and TRBJ2-7; 8 bases are a match to TRBD2. The junction had 3 bases not matched to a gene; V was cut back by 6 bases and J by 5 bases. Per germline, CDR1 MDHEN and CDR2 SYDVKM. This CDR3 spans 12 amino acids. The CDR3 region has the DNA TGTGCCAGCAGGCGGACTAGCCACGAGCAGTACTTC. Translation: CASRRTSHEQYF.

This chain's CDR3 is CASGGVNTEAFF. The DNA for the CDR3 is TGTGCCAGCGGGGGGGTGAACACTGAAGCTTTCTTT. This sequence joins TRBV6-4 and TRBJ1-1, with D perhaps matching TRBD1 (5 bases). Germline assignment: CDR1 MRHNA and CDR2 SNTAGT. This CDR3 has 12 residues. The V end lost 8 bases, the J end lost 0 bases, and 7 bases lay between the germline ends.

The chain links TRBV12-1 to TRBJ2-1; TRBD2, the D gene given by the table, was not confirmed from the DNA. TRBV12-1 is a pseudogene segment. CDR3 length: 16 residues. CDR3 nucleotides: TGTGCCAGCAGCTTTTGCGGCGGGAGGGACTACAATGAGCAGTTCTTC. Residues: CASSFCGGRDYNEQFF.